The TCR beta chain under discussion was sequenced for a study of T cell responses to AZD1222 COVID-19 vaccine. Study-wide findings and caveats: Variant regions that are unmutated are reportedly the target of nearly half of spike-specific TCRs.

After removal of 5 bases from V and 5 bases from J, the junction contained 3 bases not matched to a gene. The CDR3 covers 12 residues. Germline V gene data show CDR1 as SGHVS and CDR2 as FQNEAQ. As regards this clone: What it binds is unknown.

Pooling of second doses given at about 4 or about 12 weeks was done. The protocol was immunoSEQ multiplex PCR, while the TCRdb copy is restricted to in-frame clones and leaves out a portion. Of approximately 43,000 clones listed, roughly 88% are singletons. The clonotype originates from an adult who received the AZD1222 COVID-19 vaccine. The chain carries TRBV7-8 and TRBJ2-7, with 7 bases fitting TRBD2. The material sequenced was peripheral blood, taken 28 days after the second AZD1222 dose. The CDR3: CASSAREDEQYF. The CDR3 bases are TGTGCCAGCAGCGCCCGGGAGGACGAGCAGTACTTC.